This TCR beta chain was sequenced for a study of blood T cell repertoires in COVID-19. J gave up 2 bases and V 6 bases, and 10 bases lay outside the gene matches. The CDR3 is made up of 15 amino acids. Per germline, CDR1 MNHEY and CDR2 SVGAGI. Profiled with immunoSEQ multiplex PCR; TCRdb holds only in-frame clones, not every one. The sample shows fewer than 90,000 clones, approximately 90% of them seen only once. This chain uses TRBV6-5 with TRBJ2-7; 7 bases map to TRBD1. Sequenced input: peripheral blood. The source of this sequence is a man younger than 45 with acute or convalescent COVID-19. The CDR3 DNA sequence: TGTGCCAGCAGAAGAGACAGGGAAATCCCCTACGAGCAGTACTTC. Its protein product is CASRRDREIPYEQYF.